The 23 T cell receptor beta chains below all came from one sample that was sequenced in a study of blood T cell repertoires in COVID-19. Sequencing used immunoSEQ multiplex PCR; TCRdb keeps in-frame clones, though not all of them. The table includes 100,000 to 150,000 clones, more than 65% detected once. The sample comprised peripheral blood. The receptors here all came from a human donor in a cohort sampled during active COVID-19.

The J gene is TRBJ2-2, the V gene TRBV7-2, with D tentatively TRBD1 (6 bases). V was clipped by 2 bases and J by 6 bases, with 16 bases between them. The CDR3 extends over 16 amino acids. Germline loops: CDR1 SGHTA, CDR2 FQGNSA. Here the CDR3 reads CASSLRQGRFPGELFF. The CDR3 nucleotides are TGTGCCAGCAGCTTACGGCAGGGGCGCTTCCCCGGGGAGCTGTTTTTT.

CDR3 bases: TGTGCCAGTAGGCCCGGGCGAGAGACTACCACTGAAGCTTTCTTT. As protein: CASRPGRETTTEAFF. The chain uses TRBV19 and TRBJ1-1, with D unclear. V was clipped by 6 bases and J by 4 bases, with 18 bases between them. The CDR3 is 15 residues long. The germline V gene has CDR1 LNHDA and CDR2 SQIVND (reference sequence).

This chain links TRBV27 with TRBJ2-6, with 10 bases aligning to TRBD1. The CDR3 has 17 residues. V shed 5 bases, J shed 2 bases, and the junction held 6 bases outside the gene matches. CDR1 is MNHEY, CDR2 SMNVEV, per germline (reference sequence). This CDR3 is CASSRRQGAPGANVLTF. The CDR3 DNA sequence: TGTGCCAGCAGTCGCCGACAGGGGGCGCCTGGGGCCAACGTCCTGACTTTC.

This clone was found once. The chain has TRBV19 and TRBJ2-7, with TRBD2 as a possible D gene (6 bases). Germline-derived CDR1 and CDR2 are LNHDA and SQIVND (reference sequence). The CDR3 totals 17 residues. The V gene lost 4 bases and the J gene lost 0 bases, with 19 bases spanning the gap. The DNA for the CDR3 is TGTGCCAGTAGTACGGGCTACTCTAGCGCAAACTCCTACGAGCAGTACTTC. It specifies CASSTGYSSANSYEQYF.

J is TRBJ2-3 and V is TRBV6-2 or TRBV6-3; TRBD1 might be the D (5 bases). V lost 1 base to trimming and J lost 5 bases, with 13 bases between them. CDR1 MNHEY and CDR2 SVGEGT come from the germline V gene. The CDR3 runs 15 residues. The CDR3 nucleotides read TGTGCCAGCAGTTACTTGGGGCGGATCAGAGATACGCAGTATTTT. This translates into CASSYLGRIRDTQYF.

The chain employs TRBV6-5 and TRBJ1-2; 11 bases are a match to TRBD1. The junction had 4 bases not matched to a gene; V was cut back by 6 bases and J by 4 bases. The CDR3 loop spans 14 amino acids. Germline V gene data show CDR1 as MNHEY and CDR2 as SVGAGI. In nucleotides, the CDR3 is TGTGCCAGCAGCTCCGGGACAGGGGGCTATGGCTACACCTTC. Its translation is CASSSGTGGYGYTF.

This clone was seen a handful of times. This chain connects TRBV2 to TRBJ1-2; D is ambiguous. The germline V gene encodes CDR1 SNHLY and CDR2 FYNNEI. Between the trimmed V and J ends, which lost 10 bases and 6 bases, there was a span of 12 bases. This CDR3 spans 11 amino acids. The CDR3 is CAILGRNGYTF. The CDR3 DNA reads TGTGCCATCCTTGGGAGAAATGGCTACACCTTC. Looking up the rest from reference TRBV2 and TRBJ1-2 gives the full variable domain: EPEVTQTPSHQVTQMGQEVILRCVPISNHLYFYWYRQILGQKVEFLVSFYNNEISEKSEIFDDQFSVERPDGSNFTLKIRSTKLEDSAMYFCAILGRNGYTFGSGTRLTVV.

This chain joins TRBV7-2 and TRBJ1-2; 9 bases line up with TRBD1. Germline V gene data show CDR1 as SGHTA and CDR2 as FQGNSA. V trimming: 5 bases; J trimming: 3 bases; junction bases outside the gene matches: 4. This CDR3 comprises 14 residues. The CDR3 DNA follows: TGTGCCAGCAGCCCAGGGACAGGGTACTATGGCTACACCTTC. Encoded protein: CASSPGTGYYGYTF.

The chain is built from TRBV28 and TRBJ2-7; perhaps TRBD2 as D (6 bases). Trimming took 3 bases from V and 3 from J, leaving 18 bases between them. The CDR3 extends over 16 amino acids. Germline lookup yields CDR1 MDHEN and CDR2 SYDVKM. CDR3 sequence reads: CASSFGAGLGIYEQYF. CDR3 sequence (DNA): TGTGCCAGCAGTTTCGGGGCGGGGTTAGGCATCTACGAGCAGTACTTC.

The V gene is TRBV5-1, the J gene TRBJ2-3, with 9 bases fitting TRBD2. From germline, CDR1 is SGHRS and CDR2 YFSETQ. The CDR3 has 17 amino acids. After removal of 5 bases from V and 2 bases from J, the junction contained 12 bases not matched to a gene. The CDR3 spells CASRMGLAGLNTDTQYF. As DNA, the CDR3 is TGCGCCAGCAGGATGGGGCTAGCGGGGCTTAACACAGATACGCAGTATTTT. The full variable domain, completed using reference TRBV5-1 and TRBJ2-3, is KAGVTQTPRYLIKTRGQQVTLSCSPISGHRSVSWYQQTPGQGLQFLFEYFSETQRNKGNFPGRFSGRQFSNSRSEMNVSTLELGDSALYLCASRMGLAGLNTDTQYFGPGTRLTVL.

V gene TRBV6-6 combines with J gene TRBJ2-7; weak D call: TRBD1 (5 bases). Per the germline V gene, CDR1 is MNHNY and CDR2 is SVGAGI (reference sequence). Trimming took off 0 bases at V and 2 bases at J, with 14 bases between the two ends. The CDR3 sequence is 16 residues long. The CDR3 sequence: CASSYSNPGQTYEQYF. DNA of the CDR3: TGTGCCAGCAGTTACTCGAATCCAGGGCAAACCTACGAGCAGTACTTC.

The V gene is TRBV14, the J gene TRBJ2-2, with D unclear. The length of the CDR3 is 14 residues. Trimming left V 4 bases short and J 4 bases short, with 10 bases between. Germline loops: CDR1 SGHDN, CDR2 FVKESK. The CDR3 protein is CASSLFGGTGELFF. CDR3 DNA sequence: TGTGCCAGCAGCCTATTCGGCGGCACCGGGGAGCTGTTTTTT.

The chain joins TRBV30 to TRBJ1-1, with D perhaps matching TRBD1 (5 bases). The CDR3 extends over 14 amino acids. Germline CDR1 reads GTSNPN; CDR2 reads SVGIG (reference sequence). V gave up 4 bases and J gave up 1 base, with 13 bases separating them. CDR3 DNA: TGTGCCTGGAACCGGGGGGTCTCGAACACTGAAGCTTTCTTT. Protein product: CAWNRGVSNTEAFF.

V gene TRBV4-1 combines with J gene TRBJ2-3; 9 bases align to TRBD2. The CDR3 has 15 residues. Germline CDR1 reads MGHRA; CDR2 reads YSYEKL. J lost 0 bases, V lost 5 bases, and 3 bases had no gene match. The CDR3 DNA reads TGCGCCAGCAGCGGCGGGAGGGCTAGCACAGATACGCAGTATTTT. This encodes CASSGGRASTDTQYF.

In DNA form, the CDR3 reads TGTGCCAGCAGTTACTCGACAGCTAACCAAGAGACCCAGTACTTC. The encoded protein is CASSYSTANQETQYF. The rearrangement uses TRBV6-2 or TRBV6-3 and TRBJ2-5; a weak D match, TRBD1 (5 bases). V lost 0 bases, J lost 0 bases, and 8 bases lay in between. Germline CDR1 is MNHEY and CDR2 is SVGEGT. CDR3 size: 15 residues.

The J gene is TRBJ2-3, the V gene TRBV28; 14 nucleotides match TRBD2. Germline V gives CDR1 MDHEN, CDR2 SYDVKM. With V trimmed by 7 bases and J by 0 bases, 12 bases remained unmatched. The CDR3 is 19 residues long. The CDR3 loop is CASNSLWGLAGASTDTQYF. The CDR3 DNA reads TGTGCCAGCAACTCTCTGTGGGGACTAGCGGGAGCTAGCACAGATACGCAGTATTTT.

The genes are TRBV24-1 and TRBJ2-3; 8 positions agree with TRBD2. Germline CDR1 is KGHDR and CDR2 is SFDVKD. The CDR3 loop spans 16 amino acids. The trim removed 4 bases at V and 7 bases at J, leaving 12 bases unmatched. The CDR3 nucleotides read TGTGCCACCAGTGACGCTCAGGCGGGGGGAATTTATACGCAGTATTTT. Its protein product is CATSDAQAGGIYTQYF.

This clone was detected once. The CDR3 here is CASSPFQLEGGRRTYEQYF. In DNA, the CDR3 is TGTGCCAGCTCACCATTTCAACTAGAAGGCGGGAGGCGTACCTACGAGCAGTACTTC. The J gene is TRBJ2-7, the V gene TRBV18, with TRBD2 identical over 8 bases. CDR3 length equals 19 residues. With V trimmed by 2 bases and J by 2 bases, 17 bases remained unmatched. Per the germline V gene, CDR1 is KGHSH and CDR2 is LQKENI.

V gene TRBV18 combines with J gene TRBJ2-2; weak D call: TRBD1 (6 bases). The V end lost 1 base, the J end lost 0 bases, and 15 bases lay between the germline ends. Germline CDR1 is KGHSH and CDR2 is LQKENI. The CDR3 runs 18 residues. CDR3 in amino acids: CASSPQYGQTANTGELFF. CDR3 coding DNA: TGTGCCAGCTCACCACAGTATGGACAGACAGCGAACACCGGGGAGCTGTTTTTT.

The chain uses TRBV19 and TRBJ2-5; D not resolved. This CDR3 comprises 11 residues. CDR1 and CDR2 (germline): LNHDA, SQIVND (reference sequence). Trimming removed 5 bases at V and 1 base at J, with 2 bases between. CDR3 bases: TGTGCCAGTAGTCTCCAAGAGACCCAGTACTTC. Translated, it gives CASSLQETQYF.

The chain carries TRBV5-4 and TRBJ2-2, with 9 nucleotides matching TRBD1. This CDR3 contains 16 residues. CDR1 SGHNT and CDR2 YYREEE come from the germline V gene (reference sequence). V was clipped by 4 bases and J by 6 bases; unmatched bases: 10. The CDR3, as DNA: TGTGCCAGCAGCACGGGACAGGGAAGTCGGGCCGGGGAGCTGTTTTTT. Protein: CASSTGQGSRAGELFF.

The chain employs TRBV11-3 and TRBJ2-1; D not certain. The CDR3 has 15 amino acids. The V end lost 5 bases, the J end lost 3 bases, and 14 bases lay between the germline ends. Germline V gene data show CDR1 as SGHNT and CDR2 as YENEEA. CDR3 loop: CASSPRVLVYNEQFF. The CDR3 DNA reads TGTGCCAGCAGCCCGCGAGTCCTAGTCTACAATGAGCAGTTCTTC. The whole variable domain, remainder taken from reference TRBV11-3 and TRBJ2-1, is EAGVVQSPRYKIIEKKQPVAFWCNPISGHNTLYWYLQNLGQGPELLIRYENEEAVDDSQLPKDRFSAERLKGVDSTLKIQPAELGDSAVYLCASSPRVLVYNEQFFGPGTRLTVL.

The chain carries TRBV6-5 and TRBJ1-4; 8 nucleotides line up with TRBD1. After removal of 2 bases from V and 6 bases from J, the junction contained 2 bases not matched to a gene. The germline V gene encodes CDR1 MNHEY and CDR2 SVGAGI. The CDR3 has 14 residues. CDR3 region: CASSYRQGHEKLFF. Written as DNA, the CDR3 is TGTGCCAGCAGTTACCGACAGGGGCATGAAAAACTGTTTTTT.